Listed below are T cell receptor beta chains from one sample, sequenced in a study of T-cell reconstitution after alpha-beta-depleted transplantation in children. TCRdb used MiXCR to reprocess the PCR reads, holding one entry per CDR3 protein. The sample contains 90,000 to 95,000 distinct CDR3 sequences, about 12% of which appear only once. The sequenced sample was PBMCs from the stem cell graft donor, obtained from the stem cell graft. All receptors come from a human donor who donated a stem cell graft to a child with inherited bone marrow failure. Both conserved end residues are part of each CDR3. Fields, in order: J gene, D gene, CDR3 length, clone size, V gene, CDR3 protein, CDR3 DNA. A D gene is named only where the DNA matches it firmly. Size is stated for part of the rows, as once, few or many counts, or as a class when the clone is expanded.

J gene: TRBJ2-2
D gene: TRBD2
CDR3 length: 15
clone size: many
V gene: TRBV5-5
CDR3 protein: CASSLGLPTTGELFF
CDR3 DNA: TGTGCCAGCAGCCTGGGACTACCTACCACCGGGGAGCTGTTTTTT

J gene: TRBJ1-5
D gene: -
CDR3 length: 12
clone size: many
V gene: TRBV20-1
CDR3 protein: CSASASHQPQHF
CDR3 DNA: TGCAGTGCTAGTGCCAGTCATCAGCCCCAGCATTTT

J gene: TRBJ2-7
D gene: TRBD1
CDR3 length: 14
clone size: many
V gene: TRBV27
CDR3 protein: CASGGTGRDYEQYF
CDR3 DNA: TGTGCCAGCGGAGGGACAGGTAGAGACTACGAGCAGTACTTC

J gene: TRBJ1-5
D gene: TRBD1
CDR3 length: 16
clone size: -
V gene: TRBV7-9
CDR3 protein: CASSYGQGSVYQPQHF
CDR3 DNA: TGTGCCAGCAGCTACGGACAGGGTAGTGTGTATCAGCCCCAGCATTTT

J gene: TRBJ2-3
D gene: -
CDR3 length: 12
clone size: many
V gene: TRBV10-3
CDR3 protein: CATRDDWDTQYF
CDR3 DNA: TGTGCCACCAGGGACGACTGGGATACGCAGTATTTT

J gene: TRBJ2-7
D gene: -
CDR3 length: 16
clone size: many
V gene: TRBV4-3
CDR3 protein: CASSRKGSGKFDEQYF
CDR3 DNA: TGCGCCAGCAGCCGGAAGGGATCAGGGAAGTTCGACGAGCAGTACTTC

J gene: TRBJ1-5
D gene: -
CDR3 length: 15
clone size: many
V gene: TRBV5-5
CDR3 protein: CASSSWGAGSQPQHF
CDR3 DNA: TGTGCCAGCAGCTCCTGGGGGGCTGGTAGTCAGCCCCAGCATTTT

J gene: TRBJ2-1
D gene: -
CDR3 length: 14
clone size: many
V gene: TRBV28
CDR3 protein: CASSPTGAYNEQFF
CDR3 DNA: TGTGCCAGCAGTCCGACGGGGGCCTACAATGAGCAGTTCTTC

J gene: TRBJ2-6
D gene: TRBD1
CDR3 length: 17
clone size: many
V gene: TRBV19
CDR3 protein: CASSLDRPYSGANVLTF
CDR3 DNA: TGTGCCAGTAGCTTGGACAGGCCGTACTCTGGGGCCAACGTCCTGACTTTC

J gene: TRBJ2-7
D gene: TRBD2
CDR3 length: 16
clone size: -
V gene: TRBV7-2
CDR3 protein: CASSFRSGREGYEQYF
CDR3 DNA: TGTGCCAGCAGCTTTAGAAGCGGGAGAGAGGGGTACGAGCAGTACTTC

J gene: TRBJ2-3
D gene: -
CDR3 length: 14
clone size: many
V gene: TRBV10-2
CDR3 protein: CASSDQGGEDTQYF
CDR3 DNA: TGCGCCAGCAGTGATCAGGGGGGGGAAGATACGCAGTATTTT

J gene: TRBJ2-3
D gene: -
CDR3 length: 12
clone size: many
V gene: TRBV7-9
CDR3 protein: CASSLKADTQYF
CDR3 DNA: TGTGCCAGCAGCTTAAAGGCAGATACGCAGTATTTT

J gene: TRBJ2-7
D gene: -
CDR3 length: 17
clone size: many
V gene: TRBV4-3
CDR3 protein: CASSQLISKDSSYEQYF
CDR3 DNA: TGCGCCAGCAGCCAATTAATATCCAAGGACAGTTCCTACGAGCAGTACTTC

J gene: TRBJ2-3
D gene: TRBD1
CDR3 length: 16
clone size: many
V gene: TRBV5-1
CDR3 protein: CASSLANRGYTDTQYF
CDR3 DNA: TGCGCCAGCAGCTTGGCCAACAGGGGATACACAGATACGCAGTATTTT

J gene: TRBJ2-3
D gene: TRBD1
CDR3 length: 14
clone size: many
V gene: TRBV4-3
CDR3 protein: CASSPWTGEDTQYF
CDR3 DNA: TGCGCCAGCAGCCCTTGGACAGGGGAAGATACGCAGTATTTT

J gene: TRBJ2-7
D gene: TRBD1
CDR3 length: 15
clone size: -
V gene: TRBV18
CDR3 protein: CASSPQGQDSYEQYF
CDR3 DNA: TGTGCCAGCTCACCACAAGGACAGGATTCCTACGAGCAGTACTTC

J gene: TRBJ1-2
D gene: -
CDR3 length: 15
clone size: many
V gene: TRBV4-3
CDR3 protein: CASSQSSRGNYGYTF
CDR3 DNA: TGCGCCAGCAGCCAATCATCACGGGGGAACTATGGCTACACCTTC

J gene: TRBJ2-2
D gene: TRBD1
CDR3 length: 15
clone size: few
V gene: TRBV28
CDR3 protein: CASSLLAGGTGELFF
CDR3 DNA: TGTGCCAGCAGTTTATTGGCAGGGGGCACCGGGGAGCTGTTTTTT

J gene: TRBJ1-5
D gene: -
CDR3 length: 14
clone size: -
V gene: TRBV4-2
CDR3 protein: CASQDTGWSRPQHF
CDR3 DNA: TGTGCCAGCCAAGATACAGGGTGGTCACGGCCCCAGCATTTT

J gene: TRBJ1-5
D gene: -
CDR3 length: 14
clone size: many
V gene: TRBV20-1
CDR3 protein: CSADTRAINQPQHF
CDR3 DNA: TGCAGTGCCGACACCCGGGCGATCAATCAGCCCCAGCATTTT

J gene: TRBJ2-7
D gene: -
CDR3 length: 15
clone size: many
V gene: TRBV19
CDR3 protein: CASSIKVAATYEQYF
CDR3 DNA: TGTGCCAGTAGTATAAAAGTAGCGGCAACCTACGAGCAGTACTTC

J gene: TRBJ2-3
D gene: -
CDR3 length: 11
clone size: many
V gene: TRBV12-3/TRBV12-4
CDR3 protein: CASSPLNTQYF
CDR3 DNA: TGTGCCAGCAGCCCCCTAAATACGCAGTATTTT

J gene: TRBJ1-5
D gene: -
CDR3 length: 18
clone size: many
V gene: TRBV6-2/TRBV6-3
CDR3 protein: CASSPRPLVGIFSQPQHF
CDR3 DNA: TGTGCCAGCAGCCCCCGACCGCTAGTGGGAATCTTTTCCCAGCCCCAGCATTTT

J gene: TRBJ2-5
D gene: -
CDR3 length: 16
clone size: many
V gene: TRBV7-9
CDR3 protein: CASSPRNSVRQETQYF
CDR3 DNA: TGTGCCAGCAGCCCCCGCAATAGCGTCCGACAAGAGACCCAGTACTTC